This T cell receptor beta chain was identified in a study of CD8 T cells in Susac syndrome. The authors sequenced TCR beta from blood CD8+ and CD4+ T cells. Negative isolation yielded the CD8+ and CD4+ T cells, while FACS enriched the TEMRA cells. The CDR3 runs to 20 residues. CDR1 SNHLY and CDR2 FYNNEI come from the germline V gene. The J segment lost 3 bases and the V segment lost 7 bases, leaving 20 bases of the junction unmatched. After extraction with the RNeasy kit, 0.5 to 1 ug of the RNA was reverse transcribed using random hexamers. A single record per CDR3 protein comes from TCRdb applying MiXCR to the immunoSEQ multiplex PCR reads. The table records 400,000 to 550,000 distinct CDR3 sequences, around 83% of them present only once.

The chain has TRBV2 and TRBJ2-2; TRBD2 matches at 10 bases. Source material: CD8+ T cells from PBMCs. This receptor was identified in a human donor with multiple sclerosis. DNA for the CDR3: TGTGCCAGCATCCTCCCGCCCGGGGGAAAGACTAGCGGGCACACCGGGGAGCTGTTTTTT. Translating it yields CASILPPGGKTSGHTGELFF.